The entry below gives a single TCR beta chain sequence along with its context. This table comes from immunoSEQ multiplex PCR, and its TCRdb copy is limited to in-frame clones, with some not included. This repertoire shows tens of thousands of clones, about nine tenths found once; its top ten account for about 8.6%. V lost 11 bases and J 7 bases, leaving 18 bases between the germline ends. CDR1 and CDR2 (germline): MNHNS, SASEGT. The CDR3 is 13 residues long. This sample is part of a study of OX40 agonist ivuxolimab in advanced cancers. Study-level background: Administration of intravenous ivuxolimab to patients occurred every 2 weeks at 0.01 to 10 mg/kg. Among those enrolled, mean age was approximately 62 years (range about 23 to 79) and 82.7% were male.

The chain uses TRBV6-1 and TRBJ2-1; D is perhaps TRBD2 (7 bases). The sample was CD4+ or CD8+ T cells sorted from blood, taken in a trial of the OX40 agonist ivuxolimab. This TCR was sampled from an adult with an advanced solid tumor such as melanoma, head and neck, liver or kidney cancer. The CDR3 region has the DNA TGTGCCGGCCGTGGGGGGGCTTGGAATGAGCAGTTCTTC. Protein: CAGRGGAWNEQFF.